This T cell receptor beta chain was found in a study of T cell repertoires in cytomegalovirus infection. A remark on this clonotype: What it binds is unknown. A much bigger clone sits one base away, suggesting this may be a read error.

TCRdb re-analysed the reads in MiXCR, keeping a single row per CDR3 protein. Of around 180,000 distinct CDR3 sequences in the sample, about 21% were seen once. Study-level points and caveats: The study identified carriers of CMV plus the relevant HLA from cumulative public TCR beta family frequency.

CDR1 is SGHTA, CDR2 FQGTGA, per germline. V was shortened by 6 bases and J by 4 bases, with 3 bases between the two germline ends. The CDR3 extends over 11 amino acids. This chain links TRBV7-3 with TRBJ2-2; no reliable D call. This clonotype originated in a human donor in good health (CMV status not recorded). Some clones in this sample may be carry-over from other donors' samples. The sample taken for sequencing was PBMCs. This CDR3 reads CASSVTGELFF. In DNA, the CDR3 is TGTGCCAGCAGTGTCACCGGGGAGCTGTTTTTT.